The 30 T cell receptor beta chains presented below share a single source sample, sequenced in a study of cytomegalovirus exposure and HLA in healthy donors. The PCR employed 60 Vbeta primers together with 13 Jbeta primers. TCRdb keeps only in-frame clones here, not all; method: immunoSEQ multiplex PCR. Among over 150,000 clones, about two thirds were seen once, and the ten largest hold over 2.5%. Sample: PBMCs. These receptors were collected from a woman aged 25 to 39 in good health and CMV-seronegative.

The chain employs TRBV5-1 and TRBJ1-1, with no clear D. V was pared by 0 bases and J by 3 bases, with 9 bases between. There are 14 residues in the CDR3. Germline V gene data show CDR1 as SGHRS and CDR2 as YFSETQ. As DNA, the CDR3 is TGCGCCAGCAGCTTGGCCCCAGATTACACTGAAGCTTTCTTT. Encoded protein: CASSLAPDYTEAFF.

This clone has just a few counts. The CDR3 protein is CASSMTGVRQETQYF. The CDR3 coding sequence is TGCGCCAGCAGCATGACAGGGGTCCGCCAAGAGACCCAGTACTTC. The V call is TRBV5-1, the J call TRBJ2-5, with 8 nucleotides matching TRBD1. Trimming removed 4 bases from V and 1 base from J; junction bases left unmatched: 6. Per germline, CDR1 SGHRS and CDR2 YFSETQ. The CDR3 is 15 residues long. Supplemented by reference TRBV5-1 and TRBJ2-5, the full variable domain reads KAGVTQTPRYLIKTRGQQVTLSCSPISGHRSVSWYQQTPGQGLQFLFEYFSETQRNKGNFPGRFSGRQFSNSRSEMNVSTLELGDSALYLCASSMTGVRQETQYFGPGTRLLVL.

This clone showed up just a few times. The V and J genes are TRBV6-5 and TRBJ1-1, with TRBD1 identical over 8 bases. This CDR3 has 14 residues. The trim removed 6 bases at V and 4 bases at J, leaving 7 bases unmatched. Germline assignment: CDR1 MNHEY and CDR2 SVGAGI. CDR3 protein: CASSHDRGGTEAFF. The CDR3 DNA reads TGTGCCAGCAGCCATGACAGGGGCGGCACTGAAGCTTTCTTT.

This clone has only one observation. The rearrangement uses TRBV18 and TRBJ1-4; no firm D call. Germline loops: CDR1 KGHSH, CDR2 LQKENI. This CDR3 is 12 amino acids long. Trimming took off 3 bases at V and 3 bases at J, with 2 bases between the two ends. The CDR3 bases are TGTGCCAGCTCACCCGCTAATGAAAAACTGTTTTTT. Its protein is CASSPANEKLFF.

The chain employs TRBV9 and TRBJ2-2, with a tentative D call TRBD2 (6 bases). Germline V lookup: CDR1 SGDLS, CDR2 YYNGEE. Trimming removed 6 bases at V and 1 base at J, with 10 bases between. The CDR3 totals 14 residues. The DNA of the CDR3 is TGTGCCAGCACACGGGAGCGGAACACCGGGGAGCTGTTTTTT. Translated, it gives CASTRERNTGELFF.

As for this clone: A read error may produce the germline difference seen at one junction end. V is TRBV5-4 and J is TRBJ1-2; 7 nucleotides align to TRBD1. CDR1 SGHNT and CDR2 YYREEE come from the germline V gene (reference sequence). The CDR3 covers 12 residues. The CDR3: CASSSLKTGSAF. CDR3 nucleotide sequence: TGTGCCAGCAGCTCACTTAAGACAGGGAGCGCCTTC.

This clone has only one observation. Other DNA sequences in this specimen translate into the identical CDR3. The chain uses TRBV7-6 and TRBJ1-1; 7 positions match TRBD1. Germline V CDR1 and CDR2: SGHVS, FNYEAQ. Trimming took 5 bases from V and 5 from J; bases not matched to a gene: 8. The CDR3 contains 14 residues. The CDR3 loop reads CASSRQGGGTEAFF. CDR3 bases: TGTGCCAGCAGCCGACAGGGCGGGGGGACTGAAGCTTTCTTT.

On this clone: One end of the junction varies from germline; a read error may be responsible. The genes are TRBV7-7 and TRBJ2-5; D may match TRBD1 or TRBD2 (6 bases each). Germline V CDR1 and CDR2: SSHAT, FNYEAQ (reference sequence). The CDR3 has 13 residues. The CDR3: CASSLGGLETQYF. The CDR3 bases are TGTGCTAGCAGCTTAGGGGGGCTGGAGACCCAGTACTTC.

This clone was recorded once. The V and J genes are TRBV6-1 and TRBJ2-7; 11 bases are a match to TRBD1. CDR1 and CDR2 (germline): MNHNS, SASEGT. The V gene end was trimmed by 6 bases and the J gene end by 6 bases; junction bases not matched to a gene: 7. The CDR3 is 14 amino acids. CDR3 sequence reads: CASSLGQGVGEQYF. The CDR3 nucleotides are TGTGCCAGCAGCCTGGGACAGGGGGTGGGCGAGCAGTACTTC.

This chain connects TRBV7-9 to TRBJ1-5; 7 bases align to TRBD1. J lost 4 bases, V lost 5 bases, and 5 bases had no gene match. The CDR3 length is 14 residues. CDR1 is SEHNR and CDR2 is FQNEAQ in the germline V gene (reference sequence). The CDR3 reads CASSKPGGNQPQHF. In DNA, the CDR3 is TGTGCCAGCAGCAAACCAGGGGGGAATCAGCCCCAGCATTTT.

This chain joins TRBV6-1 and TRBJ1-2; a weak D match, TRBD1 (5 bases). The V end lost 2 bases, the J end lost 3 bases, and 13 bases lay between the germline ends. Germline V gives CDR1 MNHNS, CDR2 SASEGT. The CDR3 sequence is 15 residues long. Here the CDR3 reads CASSEFGGGDYGYTF. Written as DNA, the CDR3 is TGTGCCAGCAGTGAATTCGGGGGTGGGGACTATGGCTACACCTTC.

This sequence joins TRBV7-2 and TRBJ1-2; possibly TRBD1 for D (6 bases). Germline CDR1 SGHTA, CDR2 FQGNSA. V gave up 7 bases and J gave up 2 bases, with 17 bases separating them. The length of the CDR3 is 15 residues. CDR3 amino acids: CASTLPSRGNYGYTF. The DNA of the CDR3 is TGTGCCAGCACCCTACCCTCGAGGGGGAACTATGGCTACACCTTC. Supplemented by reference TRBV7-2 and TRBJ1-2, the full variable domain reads GAGVSQSPSNKVTEKGKDVELRCDPISGHTALYWYRQSLGQGLEFLIYFQGNSAPDKSGLPSDRFSAERTGGSVSTLTIQRTQQEDSAVYLCASTLPSRGNYGYTFGSGTRLTVV.

The CDR3: CASSTGQDPNEKLFF. The CDR3 DNA reads as TGTGCCAGCAGTACGGGACAGGATCCTAATGAAAAACTGTTTTTT. The chain combines TRBV27 with TRBJ1-4, with TRBD1 matching over 8 bases. V lost 5 bases, J lost 3 bases, and 5 bases stayed unmatched. This CDR3 contains 15 residues. Germline CDR1 is MNHEY and CDR2 is SMNVEV (reference sequence). The whole variable domain, filled in from reference TRBV27 and TRBJ1-4, reads EAQVTQNPRYLITVTGKKLTVTCSQNMNHEYMSWYRQDPGLGLRQIYYSMNVEVTDKGDVPEGYKVSRKEKRNFPLILESPSPNQTSLYFCASSTGQDPNEKLFFGSGTQLSVL.

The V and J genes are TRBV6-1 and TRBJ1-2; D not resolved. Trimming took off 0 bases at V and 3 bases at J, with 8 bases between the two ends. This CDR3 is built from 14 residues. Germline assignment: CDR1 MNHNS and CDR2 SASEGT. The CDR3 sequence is CASSEAYRDYGYTF. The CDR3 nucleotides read TGTGCCAGCAGTGAAGCGTACAGAGACTATGGCTACACCTTC.

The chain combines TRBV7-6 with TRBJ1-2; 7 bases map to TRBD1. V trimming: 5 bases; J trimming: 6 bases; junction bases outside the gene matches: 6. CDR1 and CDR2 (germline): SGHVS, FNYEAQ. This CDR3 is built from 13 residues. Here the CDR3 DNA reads TGTGCCAGCAGCCTGGGGACAGAGGATGGCTACACCTTC. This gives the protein CASSLGTEDGYTF. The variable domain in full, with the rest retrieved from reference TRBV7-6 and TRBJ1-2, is GAGVSQSPRYKVTKRGQDVALRCDPISGHVSLYWYRQALGQGPEFLTYFNYEAQQDKSGLPNDRFSAERPEGSISTLTIQRTEQRDSAMYRCASSLGTEDGYTFGSGTRLTVV.

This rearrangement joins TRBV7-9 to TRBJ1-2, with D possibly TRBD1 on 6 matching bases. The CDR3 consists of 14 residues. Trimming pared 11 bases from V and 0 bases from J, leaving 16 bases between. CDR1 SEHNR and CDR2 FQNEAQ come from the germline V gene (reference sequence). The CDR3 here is CAGGGDKPNYGYTF. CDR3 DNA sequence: TGTGCCGGCGGGGGGGACAAGCCTAACTATGGCTACACCTTC. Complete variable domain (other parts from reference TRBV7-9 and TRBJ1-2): DTGVSQNPRHKITKRGQNVTFRCDPISEHNRLYWYRQTLGQGPEFLTYFQNEAQLEKSRLLSDRFSAERPKGSFSTLEIQRTEQGDSAMYLCAGGGDKPNYGYTFGSGTRLTVV.

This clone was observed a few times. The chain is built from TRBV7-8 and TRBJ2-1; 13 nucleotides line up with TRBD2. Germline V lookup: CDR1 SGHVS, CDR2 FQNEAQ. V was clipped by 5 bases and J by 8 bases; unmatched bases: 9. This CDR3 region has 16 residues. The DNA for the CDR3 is TGTGCCAGCAGCCTCCGGACTAGCGGGAGTCGCGATGAGCAGTTCTTC. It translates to CASSLRTSGSRDEQFF.

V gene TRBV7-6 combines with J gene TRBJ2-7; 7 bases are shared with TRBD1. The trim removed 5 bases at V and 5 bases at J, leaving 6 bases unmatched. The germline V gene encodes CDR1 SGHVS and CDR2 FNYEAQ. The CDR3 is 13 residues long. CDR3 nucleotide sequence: TGTGCCAGCAGCCGACAGGGACAGAACGAGCAGTACTTC. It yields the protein CASSRQGQNEQYF.

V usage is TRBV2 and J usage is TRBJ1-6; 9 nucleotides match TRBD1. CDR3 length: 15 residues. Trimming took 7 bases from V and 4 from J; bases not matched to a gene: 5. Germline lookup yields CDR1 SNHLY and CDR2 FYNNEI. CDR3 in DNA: TGTGCCAGCACGACAGGGGGTGTTTATAATTCACCCCTCCACTTT. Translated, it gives CASTTGGVYNSPLHF.

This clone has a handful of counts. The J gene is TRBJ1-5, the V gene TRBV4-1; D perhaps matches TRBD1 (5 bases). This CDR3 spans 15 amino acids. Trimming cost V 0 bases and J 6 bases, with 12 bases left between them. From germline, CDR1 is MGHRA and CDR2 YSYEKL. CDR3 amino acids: CASSQESGFGQPQHF. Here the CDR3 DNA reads TGCGCCAGCAGCCAAGAGTCAGGGTTCGGTCAGCCCCAGCATTTT.

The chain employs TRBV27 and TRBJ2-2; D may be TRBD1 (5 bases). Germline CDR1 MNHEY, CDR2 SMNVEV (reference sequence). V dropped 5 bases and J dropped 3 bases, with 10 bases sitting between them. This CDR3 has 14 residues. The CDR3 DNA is TGTGCCAGCAGTATCCGACAGTACACCGGGGAGCTGTTTTTT. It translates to CASSIRQYTGELFF.

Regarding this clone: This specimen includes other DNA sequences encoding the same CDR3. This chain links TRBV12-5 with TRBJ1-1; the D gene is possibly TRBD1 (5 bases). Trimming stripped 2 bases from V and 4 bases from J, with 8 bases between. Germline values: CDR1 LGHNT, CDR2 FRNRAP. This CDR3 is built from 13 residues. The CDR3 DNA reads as TGTGCTAGTGGTTTGACAGGTGGCACTGAAGCTTTCTTT. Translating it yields CASGLTGGTEAFF.

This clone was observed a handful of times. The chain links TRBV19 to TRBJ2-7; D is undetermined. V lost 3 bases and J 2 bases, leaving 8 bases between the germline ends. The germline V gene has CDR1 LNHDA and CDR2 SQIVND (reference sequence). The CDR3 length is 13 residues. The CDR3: CASSMTPAYEQYF. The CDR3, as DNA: TGTGCCAGTAGTATGACACCTGCCTACGAGCAGTACTTC.

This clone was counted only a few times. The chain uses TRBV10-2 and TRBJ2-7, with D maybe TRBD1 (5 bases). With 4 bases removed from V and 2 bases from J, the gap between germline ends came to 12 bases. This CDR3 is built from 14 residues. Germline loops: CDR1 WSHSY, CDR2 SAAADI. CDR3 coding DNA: TGCGCCAGCAGTGCGACGGTGACAGCCTACGAGCAGTACTTC. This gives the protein CASSATVTAYEQYF.

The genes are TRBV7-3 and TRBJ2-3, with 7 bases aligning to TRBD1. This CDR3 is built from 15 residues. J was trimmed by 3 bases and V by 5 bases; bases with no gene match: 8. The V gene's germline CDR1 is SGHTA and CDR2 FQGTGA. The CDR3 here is CASSNHRGGTDTQYF. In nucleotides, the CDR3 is TGTGCCAGCAGCAACCACAGGGGTGGGACAGATACGCAGTATTTT.

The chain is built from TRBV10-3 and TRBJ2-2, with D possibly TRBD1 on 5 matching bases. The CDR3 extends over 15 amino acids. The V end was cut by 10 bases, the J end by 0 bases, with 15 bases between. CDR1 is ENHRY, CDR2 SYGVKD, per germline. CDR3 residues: CASVRTTPNTGELFF. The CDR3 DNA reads TGTGCCAGCGTCCGGACAACCCCGAACACCGGGGAGCTGTTTTTT.

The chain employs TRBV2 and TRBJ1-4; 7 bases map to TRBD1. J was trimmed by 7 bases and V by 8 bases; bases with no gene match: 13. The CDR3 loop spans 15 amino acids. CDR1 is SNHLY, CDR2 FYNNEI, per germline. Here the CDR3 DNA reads TGTGCCAGCGGCCCTTCAGGGGGATCGACTGAAAAACTGTTTTTT. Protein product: CASGPSGGSTEKLFF.

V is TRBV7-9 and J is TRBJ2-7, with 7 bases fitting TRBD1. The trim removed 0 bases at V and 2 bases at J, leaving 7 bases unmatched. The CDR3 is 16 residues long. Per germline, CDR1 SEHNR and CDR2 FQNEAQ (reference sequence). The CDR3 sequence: CASSLAPGDRTYEQYF. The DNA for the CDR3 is TGTGCCAGCAGCTTAGCTCCAGGGGACAGAACCTACGAGCAGTACTTC.

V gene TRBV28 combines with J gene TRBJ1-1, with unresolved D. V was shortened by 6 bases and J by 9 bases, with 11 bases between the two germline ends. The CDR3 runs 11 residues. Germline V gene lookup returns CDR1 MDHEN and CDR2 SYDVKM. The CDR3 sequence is CASRLEEKAFF. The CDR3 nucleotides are TGTGCCAGCAGACTTGAGGAGAAAGCTTTCTTT. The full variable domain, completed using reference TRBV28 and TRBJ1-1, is DVKVTQSSRYLVKRTGEKVFLECVQDMDHENMFWYRQDPGLGLRLIYFSYDVKMKEKGDIPEGYSVSREKKERFSLILESASTNQTSMYLCASRLEEKAFFGQGTRLTVV.

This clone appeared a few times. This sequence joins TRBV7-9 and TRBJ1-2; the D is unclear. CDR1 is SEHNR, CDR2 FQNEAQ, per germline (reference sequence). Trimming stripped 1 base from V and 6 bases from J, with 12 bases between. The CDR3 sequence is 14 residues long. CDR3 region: CASSLVQSIDGYTF. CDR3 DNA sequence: TGTGCCAGCAGCTTAGTACAGTCAATCGATGGCTACACCTTC.